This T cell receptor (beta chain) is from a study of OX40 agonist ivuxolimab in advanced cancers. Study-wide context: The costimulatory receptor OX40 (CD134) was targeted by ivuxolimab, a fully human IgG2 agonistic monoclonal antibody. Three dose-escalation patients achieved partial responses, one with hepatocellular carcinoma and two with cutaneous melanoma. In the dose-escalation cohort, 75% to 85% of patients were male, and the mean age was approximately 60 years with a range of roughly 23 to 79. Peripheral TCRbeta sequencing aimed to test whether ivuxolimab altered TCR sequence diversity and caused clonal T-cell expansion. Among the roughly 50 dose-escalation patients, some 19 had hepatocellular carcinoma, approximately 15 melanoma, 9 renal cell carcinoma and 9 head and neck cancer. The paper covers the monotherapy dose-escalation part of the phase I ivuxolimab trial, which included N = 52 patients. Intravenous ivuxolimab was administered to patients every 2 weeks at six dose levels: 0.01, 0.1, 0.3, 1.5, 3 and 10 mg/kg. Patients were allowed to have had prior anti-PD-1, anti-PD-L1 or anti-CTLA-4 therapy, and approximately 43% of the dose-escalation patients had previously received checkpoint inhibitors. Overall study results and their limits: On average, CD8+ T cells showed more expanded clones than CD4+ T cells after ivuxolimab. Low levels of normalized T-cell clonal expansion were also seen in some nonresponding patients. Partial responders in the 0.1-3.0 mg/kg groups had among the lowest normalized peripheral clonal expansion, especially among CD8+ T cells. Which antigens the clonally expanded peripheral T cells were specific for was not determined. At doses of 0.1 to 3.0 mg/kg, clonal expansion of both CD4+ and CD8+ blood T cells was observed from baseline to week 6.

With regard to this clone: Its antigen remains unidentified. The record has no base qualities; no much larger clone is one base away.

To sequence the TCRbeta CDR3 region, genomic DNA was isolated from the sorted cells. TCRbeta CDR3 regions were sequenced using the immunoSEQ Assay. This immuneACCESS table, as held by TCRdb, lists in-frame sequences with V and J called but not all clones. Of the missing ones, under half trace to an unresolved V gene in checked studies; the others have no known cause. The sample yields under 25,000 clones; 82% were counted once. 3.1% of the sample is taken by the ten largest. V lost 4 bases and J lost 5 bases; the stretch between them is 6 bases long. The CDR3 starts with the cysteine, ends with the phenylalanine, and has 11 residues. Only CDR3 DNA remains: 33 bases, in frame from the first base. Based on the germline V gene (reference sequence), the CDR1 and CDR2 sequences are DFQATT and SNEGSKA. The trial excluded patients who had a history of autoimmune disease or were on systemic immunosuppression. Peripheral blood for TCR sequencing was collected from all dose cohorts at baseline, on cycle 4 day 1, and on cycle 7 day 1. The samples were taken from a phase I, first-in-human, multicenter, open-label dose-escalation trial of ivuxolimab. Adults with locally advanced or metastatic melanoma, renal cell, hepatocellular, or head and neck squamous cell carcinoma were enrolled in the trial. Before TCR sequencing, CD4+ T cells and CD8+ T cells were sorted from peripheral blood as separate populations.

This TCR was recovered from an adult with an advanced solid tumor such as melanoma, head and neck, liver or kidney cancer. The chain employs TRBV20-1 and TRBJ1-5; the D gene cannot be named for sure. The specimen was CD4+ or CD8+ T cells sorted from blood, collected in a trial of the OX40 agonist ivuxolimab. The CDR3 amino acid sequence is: CSAKGDQPQHF. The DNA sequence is TGCAGTGCTAAGGGAGATCAGCCCCAGCATTTT.